This TCR beta chain stems from a study of blood T cell repertoires in COVID-19. The germline V gene encodes CDR1 SGHTA and CDR2 FQGTGA. V lost 5 bases, J lost 5 bases, and 2 bases stayed unmatched. This CDR3 spans 14 amino acids. Clones were sequenced by immunoSEQ multiplex PCR, and TCRdb holds only the in-frame ones, with some missing. Among some 140,000 clones listed, around 80% were seen once. This clonotype originated in a man aged 60 to 69 with acute or convalescent COVID-19. Sequenced material: peripheral blood. The rearrangement links TRBV7-3 to TRBJ2-7; TRBD2 matches 14 bases. The CDR3 nucleotides read TGTGCCAGCAGCCTGGGACTAGCGGGAGACGAGCAGTACTTC. Translated: CASSLGLAGDEQYF.